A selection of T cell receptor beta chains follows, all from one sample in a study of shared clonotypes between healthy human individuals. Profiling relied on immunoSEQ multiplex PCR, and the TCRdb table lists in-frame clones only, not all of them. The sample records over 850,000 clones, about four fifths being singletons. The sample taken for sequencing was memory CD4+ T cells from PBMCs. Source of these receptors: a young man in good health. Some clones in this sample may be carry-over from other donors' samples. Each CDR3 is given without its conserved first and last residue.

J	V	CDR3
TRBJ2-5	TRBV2	ASSEWVLVETRY
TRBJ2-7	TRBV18	ASSPSDRGGAKQY
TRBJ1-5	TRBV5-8	ASSRDRSDQPQH
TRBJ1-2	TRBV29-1	SVDKGPYGYT
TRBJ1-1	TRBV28	ASSPPPQGFGTEAF
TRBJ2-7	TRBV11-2	ASSVGQGVGYEQY
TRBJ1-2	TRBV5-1	ASSLLWTGDNYGYT
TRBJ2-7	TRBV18	ASSPGQVSYEQY
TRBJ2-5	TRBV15	ATSRDGGLGETQY
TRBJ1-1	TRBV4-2	ASSLSPLDTEAF
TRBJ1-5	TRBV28	ASSLRDLEGYQPQH
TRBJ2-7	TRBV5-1	ASSMQTGDYEQY
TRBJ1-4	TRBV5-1	ASSGQGVEKLF
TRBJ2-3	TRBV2	ASSGDTDTQY
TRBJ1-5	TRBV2	ASRVGGEHNQPQH
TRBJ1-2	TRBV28	ASSSRQSYT
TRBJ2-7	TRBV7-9	ASSIEGSQQY
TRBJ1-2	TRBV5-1	ASSDGQRGYT
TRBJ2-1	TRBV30	AWRTDYNEQF
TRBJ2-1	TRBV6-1	ASRYGRALLNEQF
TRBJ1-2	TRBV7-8	ASSLEGGLGYT
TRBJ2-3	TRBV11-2	ASSPIRGQSTDTQY
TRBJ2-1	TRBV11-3	ASSLYSPSGAGEQF
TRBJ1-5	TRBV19	ASSIGTGSIGQPQH
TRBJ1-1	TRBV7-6	ASSLSAPSVLAGGRNTEAF
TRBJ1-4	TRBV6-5	ASRDRDSEREKLF
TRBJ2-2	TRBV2	ASRAREGGELF
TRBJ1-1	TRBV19	ASRNLGTGMNTEAF
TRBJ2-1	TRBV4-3	ASSRQRQGNNEQF
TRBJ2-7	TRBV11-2	ASSSLREAAEQY
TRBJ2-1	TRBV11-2	ASSARLAGIYNEQF
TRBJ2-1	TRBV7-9	ASSRTGGVYNEQF
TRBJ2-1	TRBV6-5	ASSYNYMQF
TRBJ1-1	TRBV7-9	ASSGGAGGTEAF
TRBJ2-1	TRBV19	ASSIAGGTYNEQF
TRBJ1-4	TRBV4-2	ASSQDVAGGFEKLF
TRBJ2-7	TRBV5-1	ASSKPDRGTYEQY
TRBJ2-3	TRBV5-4	ASSLGPGASTDTQY
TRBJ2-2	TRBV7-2	ASRRERQGIWNTGELF
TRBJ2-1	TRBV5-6	ASSLAGQGYNEQF